Listed below are T cell receptor beta chains from one sample, sequenced in a study of blood T cell repertoires in COVID-19. This table comes from immunoSEQ multiplex PCR, and its TCRdb copy is limited to in-frame clones, with some not included. Among roughly 68,000 clones listed, over 60% were seen once. Source material: peripheral blood. These receptors all come from a man between 60 and 70 years old with COVID-19, enrolled during active disease. CDR3s include the opening cysteine and the closing phenylalanine or tryptophan. A D gene is named only where the DNA matches it firmly. For some rows the clone size is stated as once, few or many, or as a class when expanded; others skip it.

DNA: TGTGCCAGCAGTTTATTGCCTATTAGCGGGAGCCTCGGCAGCGAGCAGTACTTC
CDR3: CASSLLPISGSLGSEQYF
V: TRBV27
size: -
D: TRBD2
J: TRBJ2-7

DNA: TGTGCCAGCAGTGGGGGACTGGGAAACACCATATATTTT
CDR3: CASSGGLGNTIYF
V: TRBV2
size: -
D: -
J: TRBJ1-3

DNA: TGTGCCTGGAAATCGTCCGGGGTAAACTATGGCTACACCTTC
CDR3: CAWKSSGVNYGYTF
V: TRBV30
size: -
D: -
J: TRBJ1-2

DNA: TGTGCCAGCAGCCCCCTCCGGGGTGGAGGGACCCAGTACTTC
CDR3: CASSPLRGGGTQYF
V: TRBV3-1/TRBV3-2
size: many
D: -
J: TRBJ2-5

DNA: TGCAGCGTCCTTAGCGGCTCCTACGAGCAGTACTTC
CDR3: CSVLSGSYEQYF
V: TRBV29-1
size: -
D: -
J: TRBJ2-7

DNA: TGTGCCTCTCGGCGGGGGAGCTCCTACGAGCAGTACTTC
CDR3: CASRRGSSYEQYF
V: TRBV2
size: once
D: TRBD2
J: TRBJ2-7

DNA: TGTGCCAGTAAAACAGGGGCCCACCGAAGGACTAATGAAAAACTGTTTTTT
CDR3: CASKTGAHRRTNEKLFF
V: TRBV19
size: -
D: TRBD1
J: TRBJ1-4

DNA: TGTGCCAGTAGTCCTAACTCCGGCGCCCGGGGGGAAGCTTTCTTT
CDR3: CASSPNSGARGEAFF
V: TRBV19
size: -
D: -
J: TRBJ1-1

DNA: TGTGCCAGCAGTCGTTACGCCGGGACAGGGGGTTACGAGCAGTACTTC
CDR3: CASSRYAGTGGYEQYF
V: TRBV13
size: -
D: TRBD1
J: TRBJ2-7

DNA: TGTGCCACCAGCAGAGATCCGGGGGAAACCTACAATGAGCAGTTCTTC
CDR3: CATSRDPGETYNEQFF
V: TRBV15
size: -
D: -
J: TRBJ2-1

DNA: TGTGCCAGCAGTCAGACAGGCGCACCCCTCCACTTT
CDR3: CASSQTGAPLHF
V: TRBV28
size: -
D: -
J: TRBJ1-6

DNA: TGTGCCAGCAGCCAACCTGACAGGGGGCGAGCTAACTATGGCTACACCTTC
CDR3: CASSQPDRGRANYGYTF
V: TRBV14
size: -
D: TRBD1
J: TRBJ1-2

DNA: TGTGCCAGCAGCTCAGCTCCGGGACTAGCGACCATCGGGGAGCTGTTTTTT
CDR3: CASSSAPGLATIGELFF
V: TRBV5-5
size: once
D: TRBD2
J: TRBJ2-2

DNA: TGTGCCAGCAGTGAAATGGGAGGACAAGAGACCCAGTACTTC
CDR3: CASSEMGGQETQYF
V: TRBV6-1
size: -
D: -
J: TRBJ2-5

DNA: TGTGCCAGTAGTATGATAGCCGGCCCGGGAGATACGCAGTATTTT
CDR3: CASSMIAGPGDTQYF
V: TRBV19
size: -
D: -
J: TRBJ2-3

DNA: TGTGCCAGCAGTACCATGATCGGAAAACTGTTTTTT
CDR3: CASSTMIGKLFF
V: TRBV6-5
size: -
D: -
J: TRBJ1-4

DNA: TGTGCCAGCAGCTTAGCGGGAGGGGACACCGGGGAGCTGTTTTTT
CDR3: CASSLAGGDTGELFF
V: TRBV5-4
size: -
D: TRBD2
J: TRBJ2-2

DNA: TGCGCCAGCAGCCAAGAGGTGCAGGGAGGTTACAATGAGCAGTTCTTC
CDR3: CASSQEVQGGYNEQFF
V: TRBV4-1
size: -
D: -
J: TRBJ2-1

DNA: TGCGCCAGCAGCTTGGCAGCGGTATTCTACAATGAGCAGTTCTTC
CDR3: CASSLAAVFYNEQFF
V: TRBV5-1
size: -
D: -
J: TRBJ2-1

DNA: TGCGCCAGCAGCTCATCTAGCGGGATGGGGACGCCTAGGTACAATGAGCAGTTCTTC
CDR3: CASSSSSGMGTPRYNEQFF
V: TRBV5-1
size: -
D: TRBD2
J: TRBJ2-1

DNA: TGTGCCAGCAGCACGGGACTTCTCTATGGCTACACCTTC
CDR3: CASSTGLLYGYTF
V: TRBV3-1/TRBV3-2
size: -
D: -
J: TRBJ1-2

DNA: TGCGCCAGTCAAATAGAGGGAACCAATGAGCAGTTCTTC
CDR3: CASQIEGTNEQFF
V: TRBV5-1
size: -
D: -
J: TRBJ2-1

DNA: TGTGCCAGCAGCCAAGATGTCACTAGCACAGATACGCAGTATTTT
CDR3: CASSQDVTSTDTQYF
V: TRBV4-2
size: -
D: -
J: TRBJ2-3

DNA: TGTGCCACCCTTGGGTCCACGGGAGGTACGCAGTATTTT
CDR3: CATLGSTGGTQYF
V: TRBV24-1
size: -
D: TRBD2
J: TRBJ2-3

DNA: TGTGCCAGCAGCCTTCAGGGACACCTAGAGCAGTACTTC
CDR3: CASSLQGHLEQYF
V: TRBV11-2
size: -
D: -
J: TRBJ2-7

DNA: TGTGCCAGCAGCCCAGGGGGCGGGGAGCTGTTTTTT
CDR3: CASSPGGGELFF
V: TRBV7-9
size: -
D: TRBD1
J: TRBJ2-2

DNA: TGTGCCAGCAGCTTAGGCAGTAACAATGAGCAGTTCTTC
CDR3: CASSLGSNNEQFF
V: TRBV7-6
size: -
D: -
J: TRBJ2-1

DNA: TGTGCCAGCAGTTTAACTCTAAGGGGGTGGGTCACAGATACGCAGTATTTT
CDR3: CASSLTLRGWVTDTQYF
V: TRBV27
size: -
D: -
J: TRBJ2-3

DNA: TGTGCCAGCAGCTTAGATCTTGGGGCGGGAGCCGTACAGTATTTT
CDR3: CASSLDLGAGAVQYF
V: TRBV11-2
size: -
D: TRBD2
J: TRBJ2-3

DNA: TGTGCCAGCAGCCTCGGAGAAGCGGGTTATAATTCACCCCTCCACTTT
CDR3: CASSLGEAGYNSPLHF
V: TRBV2
size: few
D: -
J: TRBJ1-6

DNA: TGTGCCAGCACCTTGACAGGGGTTGAAGCTTTCTTT
CDR3: CASTLTGVEAFF
V: TRBV2
size: few
D: TRBD1
J: TRBJ1-1

DNA: TGCGCCAGCAGCTTGTACTCTGGGGCCAACGTCCTGACTTTC
CDR3: CASSLYSGANVLTF
V: TRBV5-1
size: -
D: -
J: TRBJ2-6

DNA: TGTGCCAGCAATTGGGGGGGCACCGGGGAGCTGTTTTTT
CDR3: CASNWGGTGELFF
V: TRBV27
size: few
D: TRBD2
J: TRBJ2-2

DNA: TGCGCCAGCAGCCCCGCTGGACTGCTCTACGAGCAGTACTTC
CDR3: CASSPAGLLYEQYF
V: TRBV5-1
size: -
D: -
J: TRBJ2-7

DNA: TGCAGCGTTGGGGGGGATCTAGCGGTAAACCCAGATACGCAGTATTTT
CDR3: CSVGGDLAVNPDTQYF
V: TRBV29-1
size: -
D: TRBD2
J: TRBJ2-3

DNA: TGTGCCAGCAGCCCCGGGGGTAGCGGTTCCATTGAGCAGTTCTTC
CDR3: CASSPGGSGSIEQFF
V: TRBV28
size: few
D: -
J: TRBJ2-1

DNA: TGTGCCAGTAGTCCCGGGACAGGAACATATAGCAATCAGCCCCAGCATTTT
CDR3: CASSPGTGTYSNQPQHF
V: TRBV19
size: -
D: TRBD1
J: TRBJ1-5

DNA: TGTGCCAGCTGCTACTACAATGAGCAGTTCTTC
CDR3: CASCYYNEQFF
V: TRBV2
size: -
D: -
J: TRBJ2-1

DNA: TGTGCCAGCAGCTTAGATTGGAATGAGGATGAGCAGTTCTTC
CDR3: CASSLDWNEDEQFF
V: TRBV7-2
size: -
D: -
J: TRBJ2-1

DNA: TGTGCCAGCAGCACCCGGGACAGAGCTTCTCCAGATACGCAGTATTTT
CDR3: CASSTRDRASPDTQYF
V: TRBV5-6
size: -
D: TRBD1
J: TRBJ2-3

DNA: TGTGCCAGCAGCCCGGGGTCCTCCACCGGGGAGCTGTTTTTT
CDR3: CASSPGSSTGELFF
V: TRBV7-9
size: -
D: -
J: TRBJ2-2

DNA: TGTGCCAGCAGCCCCCGACTAGCGGGATACAATGAGCAGTTCTTC
CDR3: CASSPRLAGYNEQFF
V: TRBV9
size: -
D: TRBD2
J: TRBJ2-1

DNA: TGTGCCAGCACCTACCCGCAGAGCGGAAAGCAGTACTTC
CDR3: CASTYPQSGKQYF
V: TRBV2
size: -
D: -
J: TRBJ2-7

DNA: TGTGCCAGCTCCCTTGGACAGGGACTTCTTAATTCACCCCTCCACTTT
CDR3: CASSLGQGLLNSPLHF
V: TRBV18
size: -
D: TRBD1
J: TRBJ1-6

DNA: TGTGCCAGCAGCCGCCGGGACACCTCCTACGAGCAGTACTTC
CDR3: CASSRRDTSYEQYF
V: TRBV7-6
size: -
D: -
J: TRBJ2-7

DNA: TGCAGTTTACAGGGGGTGGGCTACAATGAGCAGTTCTTC
CDR3: CSLQGVGYNEQFF
V: TRBV29-1
size: once
D: TRBD1
J: TRBJ2-1

DNA: TGTGCCAGCAGAGGACAGGGGAGAGTGGCTAATGAAAAACTGTTTTTT
CDR3: CASRGQGRVANEKLFF
V: TRBV6-6
size: -
D: TRBD1
J: TRBJ1-4

DNA: TGTGCCAGCAGCCAGACAGGGTCCTATAATTCACCCCTCCACTTT
CDR3: CASSQTGSYNSPLHF
V: TRBV6-6
size: -
D: TRBD1
J: TRBJ1-6

DNA: TGTGCCTGGAGCCACAGGGAGAGCTCTGGAAACACCATATATTTT
CDR3: CAWSHRESSGNTIYF
V: TRBV30
size: -
D: -
J: TRBJ1-3

DNA: TGTGCCAGCAGTTTTAGCAGCACAGATACGCAGTATTTT
CDR3: CASSFSSTDTQYF
V: TRBV12-3/TRBV12-4
size: -
D: -
J: TRBJ2-3

DNA: TGTGCCTGGAGTCGGACAGGGAGGCACGAGCAGTACTTC
CDR3: CAWSRTGRHEQYF
V: TRBV30
size: -
D: TRBD1
J: TRBJ2-7

DNA: TGTGCCAGCAGCCCAACGGGGGGCCACTACAATGAGCAGTTCTTC
CDR3: CASSPTGGHYNEQFF
V: TRBV7-3
size: -
D: -
J: TRBJ2-1

DNA: TGTGCCTGGAGTGTTGGGCTTGGCTACACCTTC
CDR3: CAWSVGLGYTF
V: TRBV30
size: -
D: -
J: TRBJ1-2

DNA: TGCAGCGTTGAAGATCAGCATAGGGGAGGGGGCACAGATACGCAGTATTTT
CDR3: CSVEDQHRGGGTDTQYF
V: TRBV29-1
size: -
D: TRBD2
J: TRBJ2-3

DNA: TGTGCCAGCAGCTTGGAGCCCGGGGGGGCCAACGTCCTGACTTTC
CDR3: CASSLEPGGANVLTF
V: TRBV7-9
size: -
D: -
J: TRBJ2-6